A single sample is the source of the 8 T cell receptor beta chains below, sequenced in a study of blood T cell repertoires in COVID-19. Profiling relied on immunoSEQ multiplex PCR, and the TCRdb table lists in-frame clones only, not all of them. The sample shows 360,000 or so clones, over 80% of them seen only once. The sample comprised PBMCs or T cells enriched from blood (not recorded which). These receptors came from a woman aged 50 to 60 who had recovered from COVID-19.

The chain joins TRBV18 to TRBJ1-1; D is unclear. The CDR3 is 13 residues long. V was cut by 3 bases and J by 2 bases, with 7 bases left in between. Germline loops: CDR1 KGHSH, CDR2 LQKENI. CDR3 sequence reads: CASSPSDNTEAFF. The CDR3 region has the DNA TGTGCCAGCTCACCCTCAGATAACACTGAAGCTTTCTTT.

CDR3 amino acids: CASSPLTWGTGNNEQFF. As DNA, the CDR3 is TGTGCCAGCAGCCCCCTCACCTGGGGGACAGGGAACAATGAGCAGTTCTTC. V gene TRBV7-6 combines with J gene TRBJ2-1, with 9 bases matching TRBD1. With 5 bases clipped from V and 5 bases from J, the junction kept 13 bases outside the gene matches. The CDR3 sequence is 17 residues long. CDR1 SGHVS and CDR2 FNYEAQ come from the germline V gene. The variable domain in full, completed from reference TRBV7-6 and TRBJ2-1, reads GAGVSQSPRYKVTKRGQDVALRCDPISGHVSLYWYRQALGQGPEFLTYFNYEAQQDKSGLPNDRFSAERPEGSISTLTIQRTEQRDSAMYRCASSPLTWGTGNNEQFFGPGTRLTVL.

In DNA form, the CDR3 reads TGTGCCAGCAGTTACTCGGCGGCTCCCCGGGAGTTCTTC. As protein: CASSYSAAPREFF. The rearrangement joins TRBV6-2 or TRBV6-3 to TRBJ2-1; D unresolved. The V end was cut by 0 bases, the J end by 14 bases, with 14 bases between. This CDR3 spans 13 amino acids. The germline V gene encodes CDR1 MNHEY and CDR2 SVGEGT.

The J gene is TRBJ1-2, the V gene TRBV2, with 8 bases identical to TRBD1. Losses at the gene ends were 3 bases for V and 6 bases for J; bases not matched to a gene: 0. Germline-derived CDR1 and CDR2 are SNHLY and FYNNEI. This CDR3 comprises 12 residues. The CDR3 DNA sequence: TGTGCCAGCAGTGAGACAGGGGATGGCTACACCTTC. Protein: CASSETGDGYTF.

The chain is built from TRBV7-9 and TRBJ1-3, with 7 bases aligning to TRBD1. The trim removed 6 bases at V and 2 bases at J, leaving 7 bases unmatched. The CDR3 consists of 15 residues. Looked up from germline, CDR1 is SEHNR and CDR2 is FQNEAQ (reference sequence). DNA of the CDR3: TGTGCCAGCAGAGACAGGGTCGGAACTGGAAACACCATATATTTT. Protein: CASRDRVGTGNTIYF.

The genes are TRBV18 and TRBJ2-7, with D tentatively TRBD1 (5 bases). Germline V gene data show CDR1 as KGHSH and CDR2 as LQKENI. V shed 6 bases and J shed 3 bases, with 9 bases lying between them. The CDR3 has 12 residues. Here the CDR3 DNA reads TGTGCCAGCTCCTCGACAGTCTACGAGCAGTACTTC. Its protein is CASSSTVYEQYF.

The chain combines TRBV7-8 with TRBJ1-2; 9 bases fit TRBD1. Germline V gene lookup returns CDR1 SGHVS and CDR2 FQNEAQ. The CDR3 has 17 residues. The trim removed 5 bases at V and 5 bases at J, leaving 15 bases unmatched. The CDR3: CASSHEYSGQGRYGYTF. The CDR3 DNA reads TGTGCCAGCAGCCATGAATACTCGGGACAGGGACGGTATGGCTACACCTTC.

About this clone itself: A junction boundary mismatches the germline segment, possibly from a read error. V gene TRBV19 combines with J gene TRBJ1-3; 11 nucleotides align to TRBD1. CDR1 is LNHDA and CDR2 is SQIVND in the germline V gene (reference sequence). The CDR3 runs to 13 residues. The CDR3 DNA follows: TGTGCCAGTAGTAGGGGGACAGGGGGTCCGAGGTTTTTT. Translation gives CASSRGTGGPRFF.